This T cell receptor beta chain was documented in a study of blood T cell repertoires in COVID-19. The V gene end was trimmed by 6 bases and the J gene end by 6 bases; junction bases not matched to a gene: 7. Germline V gene lookup returns CDR1 GTSNPN and CDR2 SVGIG (reference sequence). The CDR3 is made up of 13 amino acids. Profiled with immunoSEQ multiplex PCR; TCRdb holds only in-frame clones, not every one. In the table there are about 270,000 clones, roughly 89% of which are singletons. The receptor was isolated from a man in his fifties or sixties with acute or convalescent COVID-19. The sample comprised peripheral blood. The J gene is TRBJ2-1, the V gene TRBV30; 8 bases are shared with TRBD2. CDR3 loop: CACTGGSGNEQFF. CDR3 in DNA: TGTGCCTGTACGGGGGGGAGTGGCAATGAGCAGTTCTTC.